The 9 T cell receptor beta chains presented below share a single source sample, sequenced in a study of shared clonotypes between healthy human individuals. Data came from immunoSEQ multiplex PCR; TCRdb stores just in-frame clones and leaves some out. In the table there are 450,000 to 500,000 clones, about 80% of which are singletons. Source material: PBMCs. These receptors originate from a woman aged 40 to 50 in good health. Some clones in this sample may be carry-over from other donors' samples.

This clone has a single count. This chain connects TRBV2 to TRBJ1-5, with D perhaps TRBD1 (5 bases). CDR1 is SNHLY, CDR2 FYNNEI, per germline. The CDR3 is made up of 14 amino acids. V was clipped by 0 bases and J by 6 bases, with 9 bases between them. The CDR3 DNA follows: TGTGCCAGCAGTGAAGCGGCAGGGCGTCAGCCCCAGCATTTT. Translating it yields CASSEAAGRQPQHF.

This clone was detected a few times. This chain links TRBV6-6 with TRBJ1-3; no clear D gene. The CDR3 spans 15 residues. CDR1 and CDR2 (germline): MNHNY, SVGAGI (reference sequence). V was pared by 4 bases and J by 0 bases, with 10 bases between. CDR3 DNA sequence: TGTGCCAGCAGTTCACAATGGGACTCTGGAAACACCATATATTTT. This gives the protein CASSSQWDSGNTIYF.

This clone was seen more than once but under ten times. The chain is built from TRBV7-2 and TRBJ2-1; D is unclear. The germline gives CDR1 SGHTA, CDR2 FQGNSA. Trimming removed 3 bases at V and 0 bases at J, with 12 bases between. There are 16 residues in the CDR3. The CDR3 DNA reads TGTGCCAGCAGCTTCCAGACCGGAAGCTCCTACAATGAGCAGTTCTTC. It specifies CASSFQTGSSYNEQFF.

The chain couples TRBV27 to TRBJ2-1, with D unclear. Trimming removed 3 bases from V and 2 bases from J, with 11 bases in between. In germline, CDR1 is MNHEY, CDR2 SMNVEV (reference sequence). The CDR3 totals 15 residues. The CDR3 DNA reads TGTGCCAGCAGTTTTGGAGACTTCGCCTACAATGAGCAGTTCTTC. Protein: CASSFGDFAYNEQFF.

The gene calls are TRBV7-6 and TRBJ2-2; 11 bases are a match to TRBD2. CDR3 length: 16 amino acids. Looked up from germline, CDR1 is SGHVS and CDR2 is FNYEAQ. Trimming at V came to 5 bases and at J to 1 base, leaving 3 bases not matched to a gene. In nucleotides, the CDR3 is TGTGCCAGCAGCGCACTAGCGGGAGAGAACACCGGGGAGCTGTTTTTT. It codes for CASSALAGENTGELFF.

This chain links TRBV5-1 with TRBJ2-1; 9 bases map to TRBD2. Trimming cost V 5 bases and J 2 bases; bases outside gene matches: 8. CDR3 length equals 16 residues. Germline V gene sequence: CDR1 SGHRS, CDR2 YFSETQ. CDR3 region: CASSGGSGSTYNEQFF. The DNA for the CDR3 is TGCGCCAGCAGTGGAGGTAGCGGGAGCACCTACAATGAGCAGTTCTTC.

This clone appeared once. The genes are TRBV7-9 and TRBJ2-7; possible D gene TRBD1, 6 bases. This CDR3 comprises 15 residues. V lost 5 bases and J 0 bases, leaving 14 bases between the germline ends. Germline-derived CDR1 and CDR2 are SEHNR and FQNEAQ (reference sequence). The CDR3 region is CASSQDSPPSYEQYF. In DNA form, the CDR3 reads TGTGCCAGCAGCCAGGACAGCCCACCCTCCTACGAGCAGTACTTC.

This chain joins TRBV7-3 and TRBJ2-7; 7 bases line up with TRBD1. Per germline, CDR1 SGHTA and CDR2 FQGTGA. CDR3 size: 15 residues. The V gene end was trimmed by 0 bases and the J gene end by 3 bases; junction bases not matched to a gene: 5. The CDR3 protein is CASSLTGGGFYEQYF. The CDR3 region has the DNA TGTGCCAGCAGCTTAACAGGGGGCGGTTTCTACGAGCAGTACTTC.

The chain combines TRBV5-4 with TRBJ2-2, with TRBD2 identical over 10 bases. The CDR3 runs 17 residues. In germline, CDR1 is SGHNT, CDR2 YYREEE (reference sequence). V trimming: 4 bases; J trimming: 5 bases; junction bases outside the gene matches: 11. In DNA form, the CDR3 reads TGTGCCAGCAGCCCTCTAGCGGGAGCTGGGGGGACCGGGGAGCTGTTTTTT. Amino acids: CASSPLAGAGGTGELFF.